This entry describes one TCR beta chain. This CDR3 comprises 14 residues. The germline V gene encodes CDR1 SGHRS and CDR2 YFSETQ. The ends were cut back, 4 bases at V and 4 bases at J, with 14 bases in the middle. The data derive from a study of blood T cell repertoires in COVID-19. Per the study methods: Scientists estimated how many nucleated cells there were by amplifying reference gene primers. Using immunoSEQ multiplex PCR, the repertoire was profiled, and TCRdb retains in-frame clones only, with some absent. The V and J calls and the clone size are those of that table, but D and trimming were determined from the DNA. Found here are 300,000 to 350,000 clones, more than 75% of them singletons; the top ten hold 2.5% to 4%.

This chain links TRBV5-1 with TRBJ1-2; D is possibly TRBD1 (5 bases). The sample taken for sequencing was peripheral blood. The receptor's source is a woman aged 18-29 years who had recovered from COVID-19. The CDR3 sequence is CASSRATGAYGYTF. In nucleotides, the CDR3 is TGCGCCAGCAGCCGGGCCACTGGGGCCTATGGCTACACCTTC.